This T cell receptor (beta chain) was observed in a study of blood T cell repertoires in COVID-19. Study overall: Specimens from acute and convalescent COVID-19 originated in the United States, Italy and Spain. Nucleic acid was either cDNA or gDNA, and it came from T cells, B-cell-depleted T cells, or PBMCs.

The V gene's germline CDR1 is LGHDT and CDR2 YNNKEL (reference sequence). The CDR3 consists of 16 residues. The V gene end was trimmed by 3 bases and the J gene end by 0 bases; junction bases not matched to a gene: 3. Authors' analysis steps: Counts of nucleated cells, estimated from reference gene primer amplification, were obtained. TCRdb's copy holds only in-frame clones and misses some; the assay was immunoSEQ multiplex PCR. Clonal size and the V and J genes are those of that table, whereas D and trimming came from the DNA. The sample shows 110,000 to 150,000 clones, over 75% of them seen only once.

Sequenced material: peripheral blood. This sequence was found in a woman in her 50s with acute or convalescent COVID-19. This sequence joins TRBV3-1 (or the pseudogene TRBV3-2) and TRBJ2-3; 10 positions match TRBD2. The CDR3 sequence: CASSQLAGASTDTQYF. Written as DNA, the CDR3 is TGTGCCAGCAGCCAGCTAGCGGGGGCAAGCACAGATACGCAGTATTTT.